The 29 T cell receptor delta chains presented below share a single source sample, sequenced in a study of gamma-delta T cells after stem cell transplantation. TCRdb made new clone calls on the RT-PCR reads using CATT. The sample includes about 240 delta-chain clones, 55% to 70% of them seen just once. Sequenced sample: gamma-delta T cells. The receptors were gathered from a human donor. It is not recorded whose cells these are; they may come from a transplant donor.

On this clone itself: A far larger clone is a single base away, which makes a read error likely. V is TRDV2 and J is TRDJ3; TRDD3 matches 9 bases. Assignment of the J gene here rests on matching the DNA to germline, because TCRdb gives none. The CDR3 covers 20 residues. Germline V gives CDR1 GEAIGNYY, CDR2 EKD. Germline trimming cut 0 bases from V and 0 bases from J; bases unmatched to any gene: 8. The CDR3 reads CACDTVRGDTSSWDTRQMFF. Here the CDR3 DNA reads TGTGCCTGTGACACCGTTCGGGGGGATACAAGCTCCTGGGACACCCGACAGATGTTTTTC.

Concerning this clone: A read error may be the cause here, since a much bigger clone is one base away. The V gene is TRDV2, the J gene TRDJ1, with 7 nucleotides matching TRDD3. Since TCRdb gives no J gene, matching the DNA to germline was used here to assign it. This CDR3 has 19 residues. CDR1 and CDR2 from the germline V gene are GEAIGNYY and EKD. Unmatched junction bases numbered 18, after V lost 3 bases and J lost 0 bases. The CDR3 loop reads CACDPVGDWEAGDTDKLIF. The CDR3 coding sequence is TGTGCCTGTGACCCAGTGGGGGACTGGGAGGCTGGAGACACCGATAAACTCATCTTT.

As for this clone: One base separates it from a far larger clone, so it is likely a read error. The chain joins TRDV2 to TRDJ1; 11 bases are a match to TRDD3. Matching the DNA to germline supplied the J gene, which TCRdb does not give. Per the germline V gene, CDR1 is GEAIGNYY and CDR2 is EKD. The CDR3 contains 19 residues. DNA of the CDR3: TGTGCCGGTGATAAACTGGGGGATAAGGGAAAAACGTACACCGATAAACTCATCTTT. It specifies CAGDKLGDKGKTYTDKLIF.

The table lists this clone with a few counts. This may be a read error, as it is one base from a much larger clone. This sample includes further DNA sequences coding for the same CDR3. The CDR3 DNA is TGTGCCTGTGAACTTTTGGGGGATACAGAGGCTAAACTCATCTTT. Translation gives CACELLGDTEAKLIF. This chain connects TRDV2 to TRDJ1, with 10 positions matching TRDD3. The CDR3 covers 15 residues. In germline, CDR1 is GEAIGNYY, CDR2 EKD. With 4 bases clipped from V and 7 bases from J, the junction kept 11 bases outside the gene matches.

Concerning this clone itself: A read error is likely here: a far larger clone is one base away. At the DNA level, this CDR3 is encoded by other sequences in the same sample as well. This chain connects TRDV2 to TRDJ3; 7 bases are a match to TRDD3. TCRdb offers no J gene call, so here the DNA was matched to germline to obtain one. There are 17 residues in the CDR3. Germline assignment: CDR1 GEAIGNYY and CDR2 EKD. The CDR3 region has the DNA TGTGCCTGTGACCTTACTGGGGTCTCCTGGGACACACGACAGATGTTTTTC. It codes for CACDLTGVSWDTRQMFF.

This clone was seen only a few times. A much larger clone lies one base from this, so it may be a read error. The V gene call is TRDV2, and the J gene call is absent; the table's D call, TRDD3, has no DNA check behind it. This CDR3 is built from 18 residues. Germline lookup yields CDR1 GEAIGNYY and CDR2 EKD. The CDR3 sequence: CACDTVYTGGDYTDKRIF. CDR3 nucleotide sequence: TGTGCCTGTGACACTGTCTATACTGGGGGAGATTACACCGATAAACGCATCTTT.

A word on this clone: This may be a read error, as it is one base from a much larger clone. The CDR3 spells CACDTGFRSTGGRQYTDKLIF. The CDR3 DNA reads as TGTGCCTGTGACACCGGATTCCGGAGTACTGGGGGCCGACAGTACACCGATAAGCTCATCTTT. The V gene is TRDV2, but the J gene lacks a call; the table's D call, TRDD3, was not checked against the DNA. Germline CDR1 and CDR2: GEAIGNYY and EKD. The CDR3 sequence is 21 residues long.

This chain links TRDV1 with TRDJ1, with D possibly being TRDD2 (6 bases). The J gene, not given by TCRdb, was assigned here from a germline match of the nucleotide sequence. Germline V gene sequence: CDR1 TSWWSYY, CDR2 QGS. The V and J ends lost 1 base and 0 bases respectively, with 30 bases between them. The CDR3 loop spans 22 amino acids. As DNA, the CDR3 is TGTGCTCTTGGGGAACCAGACCGGCCTTCCCCTACCTCACCCCCTTACACCGATAAACTCATCTTT. It yields the protein CALGEPDRPSPTSPPYTDKLIF.

Regarding this clone: A far larger clone lies a single base away; this is likely a read error. The V gene is TRDV2, the J gene TRDJ1, with 10 bases aligning to TRDD3. In the absence of a J gene in TCRdb, the DNA was matched to germline to assign it here. The germline V gene encodes CDR1 GEAIGNYY and CDR2 EKD. V was clipped by 4 bases and J by 7 bases; unmatched bases: 11. There are 15 residues in the CDR3. CDR3 nucleotide sequence: TGTGCCTGTGAACTTTCGGGGGATACGGAGGCTAAACTCATCTTT. It specifies CACELSGDTEAKLIF.

The rearrangement joins TRDV2 to TRDJ1, with 11 bases fitting TRDD3. J was trimmed by 2 bases and V by 0 bases; bases with no gene match: 10. The CDR3 length is 18 residues. Germline-derived CDR1 and CDR2 are GEAIGNYY and EKD. Here the CDR3 DNA reads TGTGCCTGTGACACCGTACCTGTGACTGGGGGATATACCGATAAACTCATCTTT. This codes for CACDTVPVTGGYTDKLIF.

Details on this clone: This likely traces to a read error, being one base from a far larger clone. The J gene is TRDJ1, the V gene TRDV2; 13 positions agree with TRDD3. Here the J gene came from matching the DNA to germline, since TCRdb omits it. After removal of 7 bases from V and 2 bases from J, the junction contained 15 bases not matched to a gene. The germline CDR1 and CDR2 sequences are GEAIGNYY and EKD. The CDR3 extends over 18 amino acids. CDR3 region: CAWDALLGDTRGTDKLIF. The CDR3 bases are TGTGCCTGGGACGCCCTACTGGGGGATACGCGAGGGACCGATAAACTCATCTTT.

The V call is TRDV2, the J call TRDJ1, with 13 bases aligning to TRDD3. The J gene comes from matching the DNA to germline here; TCRdb lacks it. CDR1 and CDR2 (germline): GEAIGNYY, EKD. V dropped 3 bases and J dropped 5; count of bases not matched to a gene: 11. The CDR3 length is 17 residues. CDR3 sequence (DNA): TGTGCCTGTGACTCATTACTGGGGGATACGCTGCTAGATAAACTCATCTTT. Its translation: CACDSLLGDTLLDKLIF.

On this clone itself: A far larger clone differs by one base, so this is likely a read error. The rearrangement joins TRDV2 to TRDJ1; D might be TRDD3 (6 bases). TCRdb supplies no J gene; here it was assigned by aligning the nucleotide sequence to germline. This CDR3 is 16 amino acids long. Per the germline V gene, CDR1 is GEAIGNYY and CDR2 is EKD. In DNA form, the CDR3 reads TGTTCCTGTGACCTCGTGGGTAGGCGGGGGAACGATAAACTCATCTTT. Translated, it gives CSCDLVGRRGNDKLIF.

This rearrangement joins TRDV3 to TRDJ1, with TRDD2 as a possible D gene (5 bases). TCRdb does not report a J gene; here it was assigned by matching the DNA to germline references. Germline V gene lookup returns CDR1 TVYSNPD and CDR2 GDNSRS (reference sequence). The CDR3 is made up of 17 amino acids. V was cut by 4 bases and J by 0 bases, with 24 bases left in between. CDR3 DNA sequence: TGTGCCTCTTCCCTTCGACTTCTTTCCGGGTACACCGATAAACTCATCTTT. Its translation: CASSLRLLSGYTDKLIF.

Within the sample, this clone is large. This rearrangement joins TRDV2 to TRDJ1; D remains unclear. V lost 3 bases and J 2 bases, leaving 12 bases between the germline ends. The germline CDR1 and CDR2 sequences are GEAIGNYY and EKD. The CDR3 length is 14 residues. The CDR3 here is CACDPLKETDKLIF. The CDR3 DNA sequence: TGTGCCTGTGACCCTCTTAAAGAAACCGATAAACTCATCTTT.

Remarks on this clone: A read error is likely here: a far larger clone is one base away. The J gene is TRDJ1, while no V gene call was made; the table's D gene call, TRDD3, was not cross checked with the DNA. The length of the CDR3 is 16 residues. The CDR3 spells CACDLVGRRGTDKLIF. The DNA for the CDR3 is TGTGCCTGTGACCTCGTGGGTAGGCGGGGGACCGATAAACTCATCTTT.

On this clone itself: A far larger clone is a single base away, which makes a read error likely. The J gene corresponds to TRDJ3; a V gene call is absent; the DNA was not compared with TRDD3, the D call given in the table. The CDR3 is 20 amino acids. The CDR3 region is CACDTVPGDTSSWDTRQMFF. CDR3 nucleotide sequence: TGTGCCTGTGACACCGTTCCGGGGGATACAAGCTCCTGGGACACCCGACAGATGTTTTTC.

J is TRDJ1 and V is TRDV2; TRDD3 matches 12 bases. Germline matching of the DNA provided the J gene here, since TCRdb leaves it blank. The germline V gene encodes CDR1 GEAIGNYY and CDR2 EKD. Trimming at V came to 3 bases and at J to 1 base, leaving 23 bases not matched to a gene. This CDR3 has 22 residues. The CDR3 DNA sequence: TGTGCCTGTGACCTAATTTCTTCCGCTCTACTGGGGGATACAAGGGGCACCGATAAACTCATCTTT. Translation: CACDLISSALLGDTRGTDKLIF.

This clone was observed a single time. This may come from a read error, since a much larger clone is one base off. The V gene reported is TRDV2; the J gene is uncalled; the table's TRDD3 call for D was not verified on the DNA. CDR1 and CDR2 from the germline V gene are GEAIGNYY and EKD. This CDR3 spans 20 amino acids. The CDR3 reads CACDTIRPPGGGPDTDKRIF. The CDR3 DNA reads as TGTGCCTGTGACACGATTCGCCCGCCTGGTGGGGGACCTGACACCGATAAACGCATCTTT.

On this clone itself: A far larger clone is one nucleotide away, so this likely arose from a read error. The genes are TRDV2 and TRDJ1, with 9 nucleotides matching TRDD3. TCRdb is silent on the J gene; assignment here came from matching the DNA to germline. The V and J ends lost 0 bases and 0 bases, in that order; junction bases with no gene match: 31. The CDR3 totals 25 residues. CDR1 and CDR2 (germline): GEAIGNYY, EKD. The CDR3 bases are TGTGCCTGTGACACCCCGGTATCTGGGGGATCATCTCCCAGTCAGGAGGCTAATTACACCGATAAACTCATCTTT. Amino acid sequence: CACDTPVSGGSSPSQEANYTDKLIF.

By share of the sample, this clone is large. The V call is TRDV2, the J call TRDJ1, with 9 nucleotides matching TRDD3. The V and J ends lost 0 bases and 4 bases, in that order; junction bases with no gene match: 17. CDR1 is GEAIGNYY, CDR2 EKD, per germline. CDR3 length equals 19 residues. CDR3 sequence (DNA): TGTGCCTGTGACACCATTCCTAACTCCGGGGATACGAACAACGATAAACTCATCTTT. Its protein is CACDTIPNSGDTNNDKLIF.

The J gene was reported as TRDJ1; the V gene went uncalled; the tabulated D call, TRDD3, remains unverified against the DNA. This CDR3 has 15 amino acids. The CDR3 DNA is TGTGCCTGTGATAAACTGGGGGATACGGAGGCTAAACTCATCTTT. It specifies CACDKLGDTEAKLIF.

By share of the sample, this clone is large (0.1 to 1%). The chain recombines TRDV2 with TRDJ3; TRDD3 matches 7 bases. Germline V CDR1 and CDR2: GEAIGNYY, EKD. The junction had 11 bases not matched to a gene; V was cut back by 0 bases and J by 1 base. CDR3 length: 20 amino acids. This chain's CDR3 is CACDTAAGGPPSWDTRQMFF. The CDR3 DNA reads as TGTGCCTGTGACACCGCGGCTGGGGGCCCACCTTCCTGGGACACCCGACAGATGTTTTTC.

The genes are TRDV2 and TRDJ1; D might be TRDD3 (6 bases). The CDR3 sequence is 21 residues long. Germline V gene data show CDR1 as GEAIGNYY and CDR2 as EKD. Between the trimmed V and J ends, which lost 0 bases and 0 bases, there was a span of 28 bases. As DNA, the CDR3 is TGTGCCTGTGACACCTTGCCTCCTGGGGCCGTTAGGCGGTCGTACACCGATAAACTCATCTTT. Its protein is CACDTLPPGAVRRSYTDKLIF.

The sample holds a few counts of this clone. Only one base separates this from a far larger clonotype, so it likely reflects a read error. The chain employs TRDV2 and TRDJ3, with D maybe TRDD3 (6 bases). Between the trimmed V and J ends, which lost 0 bases and 0 bases, there was a span of 17 bases. The CDR3 is 20 residues long. CDR1 GEAIGNYY and CDR2 EKD come from the germline V gene. CDR3 sequence reads: CACDTVLVDTSSWDTRQMFF. The CDR3 region has the DNA TGTGCCTGTGACACCGTTCTGGTGGATACAAGCTCCTGGGACACCCGACAGATGTTTTTC.

Turning to this clone: A read error is likely here: a far larger clone is one base away. V and J are TRDV2 and TRDJ1; TRDD3 matches at 7 bases. TCRdb offers no J gene call, so here the DNA was matched to germline to obtain one. Germline V gene lookup returns CDR1 GEAIGNYY and CDR2 EKD. This CDR3 has 15 amino acids. V trimming: 4 bases; J trimming: 7 bases; junction bases outside the gene matches: 14. The CDR3 here is CACELLGETEAKLIF. CDR3 coding DNA: TGTGCCTGTGAACTTTTGGGGGAGACGGAGGCTAAACTCATCTTT.

This chain joins TRDV2 and TRDJ1; D may be TRDD3 (5 bases). The J gene is not listed in TCRdb, so it was assigned here from a DNA match to germline. Germline V gives CDR1 GEAIGNYY, CDR2 EKD. Trimming removed 4 bases from V and 4 bases from J, with 30 bases in between. There are 19 residues in the CDR3. The chain's CDR3 is CACETISLSTGPYIDKLIF. The CDR3 nucleotides read TGTGCCTGTGAAACTATTTCCCTTTCAACTGGACCATACATCGATAAACTCATCTTT.

As regards this clone: A far larger clone lies a single base away; this is likely a read error. The genes are TRDV2 and TRDJ1; 11 bases line up with TRDD3. TCRdb is silent on the J gene; assignment here came from matching the DNA to germline. CDR3 size: 18 residues. CDR1 is GEAIGNYY and CDR2 is EKD in the germline V gene. Trimming removed 3 bases from V and 0 bases from J; junction bases left unmatched: 11. The chain's CDR3 is CACDSLGDTTLYTDKLIF. The CDR3 coding sequence is TGTGCCTGTGACTCGCTGGGGGATACCACACTGTACACCGATAAACTCATCTTT.

This clone is categorized as large (0.1 to 1%). This chain joins TRDV2 and TRDJ2, with TRDD3 matching 10 bases. Germline lookup yields CDR1 GEAIGNYY and CDR2 EKD. This CDR3 has 14 residues. V shed 4 bases and J 5 bases; nucleotides not matched to a gene: 3. The CDR3 DNA reads as TGTGCCTGTGATCTACTGGGGGATACAGCACAACTCTTCTTT. This gives the protein CACDLLGDTAQLFF.